A selection of T cell receptor beta chains follows, all from one sample in a study of shared clonotypes between healthy human individuals. Assay used: immunoSEQ multiplex PCR; TCRdb lists only in-frame clones, some missing. The table records 2 million to 2.5 million clones, around 90% of them present only once. The sequenced sample consisted of naive CD4+ T cells from PBMCs. These receptors all come from a man aged 18-30 years in good health. Some clones in this sample may be carry-over from other donors' samples. Both conserved end residues are part of each CDR3. D genes are given only for firm matches. The listing skips clone size in some rows; elsewhere it reads once, few, many or a size class.

TRBV6-1	-	-	TRBJ1-4	TGTGCCAGCAGTGCAAGGGGGAGGGATGAAAAACTGTTTTTT	CASSARGRDEKLFF
TRBV28	-	TRBD1	TRBJ2-1	TGTGCCAGCACTTCTCCCGACAGGGGGCTACTAAATGAGCAGTTCTTC	CASTSPDRGLLNEQFF
TRBV19	once	-	TRBJ2-3	TGTGCCAGTTCCACGAGGTACCTTGCCCCCGATACGCAGTATTTT	CASSTRYLAPDTQYF
TRBV5-6	-	TRBD1	TRBJ2-3	TGTGCCAGCAGCTTCTCCGGGACAGGGAGCACAGATACGCAGTATTTT	CASSFSGTGSTDTQYF
TRBV6-6	-	-	TRBJ1-4	TGTGCCAGCAGTCCCTCACGGTTAGAACTGTTTTTT	CASSPSRLELFF
TRBV29-1	-	-	TRBJ2-7	TGCAGCGTTGGAGCCGGGCAAGAGCAGTACTTC	CSVGAGQEQYF
TRBV25-1	-	TRBD2	TRBJ2-7	TGTGCCAGCAGTGAATCCAGGGCTAGCGGGAGATACGAGCAGTACTTC	CASSESRASGRYEQYF
TRBV5-1	-	TRBD1	TRBJ2-7	TGCGCCAGCAACCAGGGGGCCGACGAGCAGTACTTC	CASNQGADEQYF
TRBV7-9	-	TRBD2	TRBJ2-3	TGTGCCAGCAGCTTAAGGTTAGCGGGGACCACAGATACGCAGTATTTT	CASSLRLAGTTDTQYF
TRBV28	-	-	TRBJ1-4	TGTGCCAGCAGTTTACCAGCTAGGGAAAAACTGTTTTTT	CASSLPAREKLFF
TRBV21-1	-	-	TRBJ2-7	TGTGCCAGCAGCAAGGGGGCTAGCGGGAGGGTAGAGCAGTACTTC	CASSKGASGRVEQYF
TRBV15	-	TRBD1	TRBJ2-3	TGTGCCACCAGCAAGGGACAGGGGCGGGGAAGCACAGATACGCAGTATTTT	CATSKGQGRGSTDTQYF
TRBV28	-	-	TRBJ1-2	TGTGCCAGCAGTTTATCCCCAGGGAACTATGGCTACACCTTC	CASSLSPGNYGYTF
TRBV19	-	TRBD2	TRBJ2-7	TGTGCCAGTAGTATATTAGCGGGGGAAACATACGAGCAGTACTTC	CASSILAGETYEQYF
TRBV25-1	-	TRBD1	TRBJ1-2	TGTGCCAGCAGTGAATCGGGGACAGGAGCTAACTATGGCTACACCTTC	CASSESGTGANYGYTF
TRBV9	-	TRBD2	TRBJ2-1	TGTGCCAGCAGCGTAGCTAGCGGTCCCTACAATGAGCAGTTCTTC	CASSVASGPYNEQFF
TRBV11-3	-	-	TRBJ2-1	TGTGCCAGCAGCTTAGATAGCGGAGCTTACAATGAGCAGTTCTTC	CASSLDSGAYNEQFF
TRBV4-1	-	TRBD2	TRBJ2-7	TGCGCCAGCAGCCGTACCTTTCCGGGACAGCTTAGCGGGAGGGCACACGAGCAGTACTTC	CASSRTFPGQLSGRAHEQYF
TRBV28	-	-	TRBJ1-5	TGTGCCAGCAGATCGAACCGGGACTCATATCAGCCCCAGCATTTT	CASRSNRDSYQPQHF
TRBV25-1	-	-	TRBJ1-2	TGTGCCAGCAGTGAAACGGGACTCCTAGGACGGCTAAACTATGGCTACACCTTC	CASSETGLLGRLNYGYTF
TRBV5-1	-	-	TRBJ2-5	TGCGCCAGCTTTAAGTCGCGGAACCAAGAGACCCAGTACTTC	CASFKSRNQETQYF
TRBV7-9	-	-	TRBJ2-7	TGTGCCAGCAGCAGCCTGCAGGACCGGAGCTCCTACGAGCAGTACTTC	CASSSLQDRSSYEQYF
TRBV6-5	-	TRBD1	TRBJ2-7	TGTGCCAGCAGTTACGGGGGACAGGGGGCCTACGAGCAGTACTTC	CASSYGGQGAYEQYF